Following are 4 T cell receptor beta chains from one sample sequenced in a study of blood T cell repertoires in COVID-19. Assay: immunoSEQ multiplex PCR; the TCRdb copy retains only in-frame clones and omits some. The table records 200,000 to 250,000 clones, 84% of them present only once. The specimen was PBMCs or T cells enriched from blood (not recorded which). The receptors were sampled from a man aged 60 to 69 who had recovered from COVID-19.

The chain couples TRBV5-8 to TRBJ2-5, with 11 positions matching TRBD1. Germline V gene sequence: CDR1 SGHTS, CDR2 YDEGEE. Trimming cost V 4 bases and J 5 bases; bases outside gene matches: 7. This CDR3 has 15 residues. This CDR3 reads CASSQDRGLDETQYF. The CDR3 DNA reads TGTGCCAGCAGCCAGGACAGGGGGCTCGACGAGACCCAGTACTTC. The full variable domain, its missing parts supplied by reference TRBV5-8 and TRBJ2-5, is EAGVTQSPTHLIKTRGQQATLRCSPISGHTSVYWYQQALGLGLQFLLWYDEGEERNRGNFPPRFSGRQFPNYSSELNVNALELEDSALYLCASSQDRGLDETQYFGPGTRLLVL.

V gene TRBV25-1 combines with J gene TRBJ1-6, with TRBD1 matching over 7 bases. The CDR3 is 14 residues long. The V gene end was trimmed by 3 bases and the J gene end by 9 bases; junction bases not matched to a gene: 5. The germline V gene encodes CDR1 MGHDK and CDR2 SYGVNS. The CDR3 reads CASSETGFLSPLHF. CDR3 coding DNA: TGTGCCAGCAGTGAGACAGGGTTTCTTTCACCCCTCCACTTT.

This clone appeared once. The DNA for the CDR3 is TGTGCCAGTAGTAGCTCAAGGACTAGCGCTAGCTCCTACGAGCAGTACTTC. It encodes CASSSSRTSASSYEQYF. This chain uses TRBV19 with TRBJ2-7; 9 bases align to TRBD2. Germline CDR1 is LNHDA and CDR2 is SQIVND (reference sequence). This CDR3 is built from 17 residues. V lost 4 bases and J lost 0; bases outside the gene matches: 10.

The chain joins TRBV29-1 to TRBJ2-3, with TRBD2 matching over 8 bases. This CDR3 contains 15 residues. Unmatched junction bases numbered 11, after V lost 3 bases and J lost 6 bases. Germline V gene lookup returns CDR1 SQVTM and CDR2 ANQGSEA. DNA of the CDR3: TGCAGCGTTGAGTTTCGAGCGGGGGCCGGTGATACGCAGTATTTT. It yields the protein CSVEFRAGAGDTQYF.